The 19 T cell receptor beta chains below come from one sample, sequenced in a study of cytomegalovirus exposure and HLA in healthy donors. Primers for the PCR totalled 60 Vbeta and 13 Jbeta. Some clones are missing from TCRdb's copy, which holds only in-frame ones; the method was immunoSEQ multiplex PCR. The sample shows some 150,000 clones, roughly four fifths of them seen only once. Sequencing input: PBMCs. The receptors originated from a female donor in good health and CMV-seronegative.

This chain connects TRBV4-3 to TRBJ1-4, with 8 bases identical to TRBD1. Unmatched junction bases numbered 9, after V lost 2 bases and J lost 10 bases. This CDR3 comprises 15 residues. CDR1 and CDR2 from the germline V gene are LGHNA and YSLEER. The CDR3 DNA sequence: TGCGCCAGCAGCCAACAGACAGGGGTGGGAGGAAAACTGTTTTTT. Its protein product is CASSQQTGVGGKLFF.

V gene TRBV18 combines with J gene TRBJ2-7, with D possibly being TRBD1 (6 bases). Germline V CDR1 and CDR2: KGHSH, LQKENI. CDR3 length: 14 amino acids. Trimming pared 5 bases from V and 3 bases from J, leaving 14 bases between. The chain's CDR3 is CASSSGTTYYEQYF. Here the CDR3 DNA reads TGTGCCAGCTCATCGGGGACAACTTACTACGAGCAGTACTTC.

The chain is built from TRBV7-3 and TRBJ2-7, with TRBD2 matching over 12 bases. This CDR3 contains 16 residues. Germline V gene sequence: CDR1 SGHTA, CDR2 FQGTGA. V was clipped by 4 bases and J by 2 bases; unmatched bases: 6. For the CDR3, the DNA is TGTGCCAGCAGCTCCAAAGGACTAGCGGGGCCCTACGAGCAGTACTTC. It specifies CASSSKGLAGPYEQYF.

In nucleotides, the CDR3 is TGTGCCAGCAGCGTAGGGGCAGGGTTGGAGCCCCAGCATTTT. Translating gives CASSVGAGLEPQHF. V and J are TRBV9 and TRBJ1-5; perhaps TRBD1 as D (5 bases). V shed 0 bases and J shed 8 bases, with 12 bases lying between them. The germline gives CDR1 SGDLS, CDR2 YYNGEE. This CDR3 region has 14 residues.

V is TRBV2 and J is TRBJ2-1; D possibly corresponds to TRBD1 (6 bases). This CDR3 region has 13 residues. V was shortened by 6 bases and J by 3 bases, with 9 bases between the two germline ends. CDR1 and CDR2 from the germline V gene are SNHLY and FYNNEI. CDR3 in amino acids: CASRGAGYNEQFF. CDR3 coding DNA: TGTGCCAGCAGGGGGGCCGGCTACAATGAGCAGTTCTTC. The full variable domain, its missing parts supplied by reference TRBV2 and TRBJ2-1, is EPEVTQTPSHQVTQMGQEVILRCVPISNHLYFYWYRQILGQKVEFLVSFYNNEISEKSEIFDDQFSVERPDGSNFTLKIRSTKLEDSAMYFCASRGAGYNEQFFGPGTRLTVL.

Comments on this clone: One junction end does not reproduce the germline sequence, and a read error may be involved. This chain uses TRBV7-9 with TRBJ2-1; 10 bases are shared with TRBD2. Germline values: CDR1 SEHNR, CDR2 FQNEAQ (reference sequence). This CDR3 has 16 residues. The CDR3 reads CSSSFSLAGDYNEQFF. CDR3 sequence (DNA): TGTTCCAGCAGCTTTAGTCTAGCGGGGGACTACAATGAGCAGTTCTTC.

To note about this clone: Relative to the germline gene, one junction end is altered; a read error may explain this. This chain connects TRBV4-2 to TRBJ1-2; D gene ambiguous. The CDR3 contains 14 residues. The germline gives CDR1 LGHNA, CDR2 YNFKEQ. CDR3 sequence: CASSQDAGNDGYTF. The CDR3 nucleotides are TGTGCCAGCAGCCAAGATGCAGGTAACGATGGCTACACCTTC.

V and J are TRBV5-1 and TRBJ2-3; 7 bases line up with TRBD2. Germline loops: CDR1 SGHRS, CDR2 YFSETQ. With V trimmed by 4 bases and J by 7 bases, 9 bases remained unmatched. The CDR3 consists of 14 residues. As DNA, the CDR3 is TGCGCCAGCAGCCAACTAGAAGCGGGAAATACGCAGTATTTT. Its translation is CASSQLEAGNTQYF.

The chain combines TRBV5-6 with TRBJ1-1; 7 bases line up with TRBD1. The CDR3 extends over 12 amino acids. CDR1 SGHDT and CDR2 YYEEEE come from the germline V gene. After removal of 6 bases from V and 7 bases from J, the junction contained 6 bases not matched to a gene. The CDR3 DNA follows: TGTGCCAGCAATTCAGGGGGTCGTGAAGCTTTCTTT. This codes for CASNSGGREAFF.

The table lists this clone with a few counts. This chain joins TRBV7-2 and TRBJ2-6, with 7 bases that match TRBD2. CDR1 and CDR2 (germline): SGHTA, FQGNSA. The trim removed 1 base at V and 4 bases at J, leaving 7 bases unmatched. The CDR3 runs to 17 residues. For the CDR3, the DNA is TGTGCCAGCAGCTTAGAAGCGGGACGGAGAGGGGCCAACGTCCTGACTTTC. Protein sequence: CASSLEAGRRGANVLTF.

V usage is TRBV5-5 and J usage is TRBJ1-5; perhaps TRBD1 as D (5 bases). Germline CDR1 SGHKS, CDR2 YYEKEE (reference sequence). The CDR3 extends over 13 amino acids. The ends were cut back, 4 bases at V and 1 base at J, with 6 bases in the middle. The CDR3 DNA is TGTGCCAGCAGCGGGGCCAGCAATCAGCCCCAGCATTTT. It is translated as CASSGASNQPQHF.

A remark on this clone: Its ends do not fully match the called genes, so a read error is possible. The V and J genes are TRBV18 and TRBJ2-7; 7 positions agree with TRBD1. CDR1 is KGHSH, CDR2 LQKENI, per germline. This CDR3 comprises 14 residues. CDR3 in amino acids: CASSPGDSSHEQYF. CDR3 coding DNA: TGTGCCAGCTCACCTGGGGACAGCTCCCACGAGCAGTACTTC.

The V and J genes are TRBV18 and TRBJ2-7; TRBD2 might be the D (5 bases). V lost 2 bases and J 4 bases, leaving 9 bases between the germline ends. The CDR3 is made up of 13 amino acids. CDR1 and CDR2 (germline): KGHSH, LQKENI. In nucleotides, the CDR3 is TGTGCCAGCTCACCAATTCGGGGTTACGAGCAGTACTTC. Amino acids: CASSPIRGYEQYF. Full variable domain (outside the CDR3, taken from reference TRBV18 and TRBJ2-7): NAGVMQNPRHLVRRRGQEARLRCSPMKGHSHVYWYRQLPEEGLKFMVYLQKENIIDESGMPKERFSAEFPKEGPSILRIQQVVRGDSAAYFCASSPIRGYEQYFGPGTRLTVT.

A single count supports this clone. Other DNA sequences in this sample translate to the same CDR3. The chain carries TRBV2 and TRBJ2-7; a possible D gene is TRBD2 (5 bases). The CDR3 is 13 amino acids. The germline V gene encodes CDR1 SNHLY and CDR2 FYNNEI. V was clipped by 4 bases and J by 2 bases, with 9 bases between them. The CDR3, as DNA: TGTGCCAGCAGTGTAGGGAGAACCTACGAGCAGTACTTC. Its protein is CASSVGRTYEQYF.

The chain recombines TRBV5-6 with TRBJ2-2, with TRBD1 as a possible D gene (5 bases). V was trimmed by 5 bases and J by 4 bases, leaving 18 bases between them. Germline lookup yields CDR1 SGHDT and CDR2 YYEEEE. The CDR3 loop spans 16 amino acids. The CDR3, as DNA: TGTGCCAGCAGTAAGCCGATACAGGATTCCACCGGGGAGCTGTTTTTT. It specifies CASSKPIQDSTGELFF.

The chain combines TRBV28 with TRBJ1-1; 8 nucleotides align to TRBD1. The CDR3 covers 15 residues. CDR1 is MDHEN and CDR2 is SYDVKM in the germline V gene. The V and J ends lost 1 base and 9 bases, in that order; junction bases with no gene match: 10. This chain's CDR3 is CASSLYPAGGGKAFF. CDR3 nucleotides: TGTGCCAGCAGTTTATACCCCGCAGGGGGCGGAAAAGCTTTCTTT.

J is TRBJ2-5 and V is TRBV4-2; TRBD1 aligns across 9 bases. This CDR3 contains 15 residues. Losses at the gene ends were 4 bases for V and 5 bases for J; bases not matched to a gene: 8. Germline CDR1 and CDR2: LGHNA and YNFKEQ. The CDR3 region is CASSPLDRGRETQYF. CDR3 DNA: TGTGCCAGCAGCCCCTTGGACAGGGGAAGGGAGACCCAGTACTTC.

V gene TRBV27 combines with J gene TRBJ2-6; D remains unclear. Germline V gene lookup returns CDR1 MNHEY and CDR2 SMNVEV (reference sequence). The CDR3 contains 18 residues. The V and J ends lost 3 bases and 0 bases respectively, with 15 bases between them. The CDR3 spells CASSFRPGLSSGANVLTF. The DNA for the CDR3 is TGTGCCAGCAGTTTCAGGCCAGGCCTTAGCTCTGGGGCCAACGTCCTGACTTTC.

J is TRBJ1-1 and V is TRBV5-1, with D tentatively TRBD1 (6 bases). V shed 1 base and J shed 1 base, with 8 bases lying between them. Germline V gene sequence: CDR1 SGHRS, CDR2 YFSETQ. This CDR3 comprises 14 residues. CDR3 nucleotides: TGCGCCAGCAGCTTGACGGGACAGAACACTGAAGCTTTCTTT. Its protein product is CASSLTGQNTEAFF.